This T cell receptor (beta chain) derives from a study of cytomegalovirus exposure and HLA in healthy donors (dated by TCRdb to about 2017). Concerning the study at large: An earlier analysis of approximately 550 of the donors reported roughly 270 Gb of sequence data and 100 million to 130 million unique TCR beta sequences from 190 million or so T cells. Around 320 gigabases of sequencing data and 80 million or so unique TCR sequences were included in an early release covering roughly 600 HLA-typed donors. The genetic ancestry cluster associated with self-reported Caucasian donors included about 81% of the 398 genotyped donors. The study was designed to test whether signatures of past pathogen exposure could be identified by cataloging public T cell receptors. The study used immunosequencing to profile the T cell repertoires of hundreds of subjects and linked those repertoires to cytomegalovirus serostatus. A separate validation cohort of approximately 120 different subjects was used in addition to the 666-subject first cohort. The study combined high-throughput TCR immunosequencing, statistical association of individual TCRs with disease status, and machine learning to predict cytomegalovirus infection status. A later analysis re-analyzed previously published TCR beta repertoires from 600 to 850 donors and added high-resolution HLA genotyping to study TCR occurrence patterns. Rather than drawing on any new phenotypic data, the later analysis identified candidate immune exposures from TCR beta sequences and the way those sequences occurred across donors. An earlier analysis of approximately 580 of the donors used high-throughput TCR beta sequencing to judge whether each TCR beta V gene segment behaved as functional or pseudogenic. Donor age, sex, ethnicity and CMV serostatus were compiled together with the repertoire data. A later genetic analysis used genome-wide SNP genotypes for about 65% of the 666 donors, treating that subset as a discovery cohort. All discovery cohort repertoires had been generated using a single sequencing platform. HLA typing covered class I and class II loci at four-digit resolution. Typing coverage varied by locus: roughly 620-640 donors for A, B, C, DRB1 and DQB1; roughly 520 for DQA1; approximately 570 for DPA1; under 490 for DPB1. Four or five DR-DQ haplotypes were treated as single units for association and clustering because of strong linkage in the cohort. On average, 235,054 unique TCR beta nucleotide sequences were sequenced per donor among about 400 genotyped donors of the cohort, with roughly 18% of those sequences being non-productive.

Unmatched junction bases come to 3, with V trimmed by 1 base and J by 0 bases. From its cysteine to its phenylalanine, the CDR3 spans 16 amino acids. Kept here is only the CDR3 DNA, which spans 48 bases and is read in frame from base 1. From a lookup of the germline V gene, CDR1 and CDR2 are SNHLY and FYNNEI. Libraries were built with the immunoSEQ multiplex PCR assay. A mixture of 60 forward primers for TCR Vbeta segments and 13 reverse primers for TCR Jbeta segments was used in the multiplex PCR. A multiplex PCR assay on genomic DNA amplified the CDR3 region of rearranged TCR beta genes. On the Illumina HiSeq System, the amplified TCR beta libraries were sequenced as 87-base-pair reads. The authors processed their data as follows. Across the 670 or so repertoires, a later analysis counted 60 million to 90 million unique TCR beta chains, roughly 11 million of which were shared by at least two donors. To remove PCR and sequencing errors, raw reads were error-corrected and collapsed into unique sequences using a nearest-neighbor algorithm that merged closely related sequences. CDR3 sequences were aligned to IMGT reference sequences to assign V, D and J gene segments. For a sequence to be retained, at least a six-nucleotide match to both a V gene segment and a J gene segment was required. A rearrangement was called productive if the CDR3 had no stop codons and remained in frame with V and J, and every other rearrangement was called non-productive. Following IMGT convention, CDR3 was defined as the stretch from the second conserved V-encoded cysteine up to the conserved J-encoded phenylalanine. The earlier analysis of some 550 of the donors excluded any sequence lacking an unambiguous match to a single V gene segment. In an earlier analysis of approximately 590 of the donors, a V segment was called functional when productive rearrangements were above 56.7%, and segregating when the standard deviation between donors exceeded 5%. To diagnose cytomegalovirus status from the catalog of TCR beta chain sequences, a statistical classification framework was built. In a later analysis, TCR nucleotide sequences were compared against IMGT/GENE-DB human TR gene sequences so that V and J genes could be assigned. Using the TCRdist pipeline, a later analysis assigned CDR3 sequences along with most-parsimonious VDJ recombination scenarios. In a later analysis, each TCR beta chain was defined by its CDR3 amino acid sequence together with its V-gene family, and reads without a unique V-gene family were excluded. In a later analysis, 450 to 600 highly shared, low-generation-probability nucleotide sequences were removed to address suspected cross-contamination and a sequencing artifact. In a later analysis, a clonal expansion index for each public chain was calculated from normalized within-repertoire ranks of inferred template counts. Generation probabilities in a later analysis came from a VDJ recombination model fitted to out-of-frame rearrangements, and those results were checked against IGoR. Hypergeometric tests were used in a later analysis to score TCR-TCR, TCR-HLA and TCR-CMV co-occurrence, with a repertoire-size bias correction applied to the TCR pairs. In a later analysis, false discovery rates were estimated by permuting HLA or CMV assignments 20 times. In a later analysis, co-occurring TCRs were grouped using DBSCAN, with TCRdist sequence similarity added in when clustering inside HLA-allele-positive subsets. Repertoires with fewer than 30,000 or more than 120,000 public chains, plus five repertoires with anomalous nucleotide sharing, were excluded from co-occurrence clustering. TCRdb took over this immuneACCESS table, retaining in-frame rearrangements with V and J assigned. Such tables are incomplete; in checked studies, under half of the missing clones stem from an unresolved V gene, and the remainder is unexplained. V, J and clone size reflect that table, while D and trimming were determined from the DNA. This sample comprises about 200,000 clones, more than 65% of them detected only once. The ten top clones hold roughly 1.6% of the sample.

Study-wide conclusions, independent of this receptor: When HLA alleles, especially DR and DQ, strongly co-occurred, attributing TCR associations to individual alleles was difficult. Across donors, most TCR sequences were observed very rarely, whereas some public TCRs were present in many individuals. Because the 87-base-pair reads could not distinguish some IMGT-functional V segments, including TRBV6-2 and TRBV6-3, those segments were excluded. Specific HLA alleles were associated with 16,951 TCR beta sequences at a false discovery rate of 0.05 in a later analysis. In this cohort, only TCR beta chains were sequenced, and detectable features were limited by the absence of alpha or paired-chain data. It was suggested by the authors that the approach could potentially be generalized to other disease states and immunological phenotypes. An association between a missense DCLRE1C variant and V-gene and J-gene trimming of TCR beta chains was found in a later genetic analysis and replicated in an independent cohort. According to a later genetic analysis, donors in an Asian-associated ancestry cluster had fewer N-insertions in productive TCRs than the approximately 670-donor mean. In the study, about 150 TCR beta chains were listed as associated with cytomegalovirus. An earlier analysis of approximately 540 of the donors showed that most TCR beta V segments appeared in productive rearrangements either about 87% or about 30% of the time, which broadly matched IMGT annotations. The presence/absence analyses assumed that sequencing depth was roughly uniform across donors, and that assumption may not be true. The classifier was reported to diagnose cytomegalovirus status with high specificity and sensitivity in both the original and validation cohorts. In a later analysis, TCR association rates were found to vary across HLA loci, with the most associated TCRs seen for DRB1 alleles and the fewest for HLA-C alleles. Several of the top co-occurrence clusters appeared to be linked to parvovirus B19, influenza, CMV and Epstein-Barr virus, according to a later analysis. A further reported finding was that TCR beta sequences accurately predicted the HLA-A and HLA-B alleles for most subjects in the first cohort. In a later analysis, HLA-associated TCR beta chains were found to be more clonally expanded and to have lower generation probabilities than equally common non-associated chains. A few of the identified cytomegalovirus-associated TCR beta chains were confirmed in vitro to be specific for cytomegalovirus antigens. The only immune exposure information available for the cohort was CMV serostatus. In a later analysis, most CMV-associated TCR beta chains were found to appear HLA-restricted, with HLA associations seemingly driven largely by CMV exposure. A cluster of highly shared sequence variants was judged likely to represent a technical artifact of the sequencing pipeline. Because counts were too low, roughly 16 rarely observed V segments, including chromosome 9 orphons, were left out of the earlier analysis of approximately 500 of the donors. Because HLA typing was unavailable for some donors at each locus, only the typed subset was used in association tests. Correlated functional status among segregating V segments might reflect linkage disequilibrium, but an unknown experimental factor could not be ruled out.

In total, roughly 710 healthy bone marrow donors made up the cohort. At the time of sampling, every cohort member was nominally healthy, though immune exposures that went unrecorded were likely present. The donor tested CMV seronegative and was one of the 352 seronegative cohort members. A peripheral blood sample was provided by each donor, and peripheral blood mononuclear cells were used for TCR beta sequencing. Genomic DNA extraction from the blood cell samples was performed with the Qiagen DNeasy Blood Extraction Kit. In the case of this clone: It has no known antigen specificity. No base-level quality is on record; no much larger clone is a single base apart.

The specimen sequenced was PBMCs. Recombination connected TRBV2 to TRBJ1-5; 7 nucleotides in the junction match TRBD1. The receptor's source is a man aged 45-60 years in good health and CMV-seronegative. The bases read TGTGCCAGCAGTGAAGAGGGGGCGCTTAGCAATCAGCCCCAGCATTTT. Its protein reads: CASSEEGALSNQPQHF.